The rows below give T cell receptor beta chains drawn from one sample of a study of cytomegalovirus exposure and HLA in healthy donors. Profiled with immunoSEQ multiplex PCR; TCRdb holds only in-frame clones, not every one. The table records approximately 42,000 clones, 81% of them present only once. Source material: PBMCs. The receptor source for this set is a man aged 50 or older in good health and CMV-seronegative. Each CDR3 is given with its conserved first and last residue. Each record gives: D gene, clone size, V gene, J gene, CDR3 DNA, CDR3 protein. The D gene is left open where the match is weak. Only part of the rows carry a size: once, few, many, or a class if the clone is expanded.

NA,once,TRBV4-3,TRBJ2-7,TGCGCCAGCAGCCAATGGAGTAGCGCGTCCTACGAGCAGTACTTC,CASSQWSSASYEQYF
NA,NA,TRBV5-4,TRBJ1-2,TGTGCCAGCAGCTTGGGGGGAGGGGATGACTATGGCTACACCTTC,CASSLGGGDDYGYTF
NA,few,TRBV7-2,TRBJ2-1,TGTGCCAGCAGCCTCGGCTCCTACAATGAGCAGTTCTTC,CASSLGSYNEQFF
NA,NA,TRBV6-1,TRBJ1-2,TGTGCCAGCAGTGAAAGTCCAGGGAGGGAGTATGGCTACACCTTC,CASSESPGREYGYTF
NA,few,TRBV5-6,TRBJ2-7,TGTGCCAGCAGCCTACAGGGTTACGAGCAGTACTTC,CASSLQGYEQYF
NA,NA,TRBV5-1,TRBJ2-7,TGCGCCAGCAGCGTGACCGGGACATCTTTTTACGAGCAGTACTTC,CASSVTGTSFYEQYF
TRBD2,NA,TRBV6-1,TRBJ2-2,TGTGCCAGCCGAGCGGGACTAGCGGGTACCGGGGAGCTGTTTTTT,CASRAGLAGTGELFF
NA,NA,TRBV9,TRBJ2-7,TGTGCCAGCAGCGTCGGGGATTCACAAGACTACGAGCAGTACTTC,CASSVGDSQDYEQYF
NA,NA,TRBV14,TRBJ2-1,TGTGCCAGCAGCCAAGTTGGGGGCACCTACAATGAGCAGTTCTTC,CASSQVGGTYNEQFF
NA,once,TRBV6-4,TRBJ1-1,TGTGCCAGCAGCCCTAGGGGGGGGAACACTGAAGCTTTCTTT,CASSPRGGNTEAFF
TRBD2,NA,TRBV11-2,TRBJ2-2,TGTGCCAGCAGCCCCATAGCGGGGAAAGAGACCGGGGAGCTGTTTTTT,CASSPIAGKETGELFF
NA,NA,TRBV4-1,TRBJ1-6,TGCGCCAGCAGCCAAGATGAAAGGGGAAATTCACCCCTCCACTTT,CASSQDERGNSPLHF
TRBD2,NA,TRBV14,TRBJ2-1,TGTGCCAGCAGCCCGGGACTAGCGGACCACAATGAGCAGTTCTTC,CASSPGLADHNEQFF
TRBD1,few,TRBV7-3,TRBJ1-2,TGTGCCAGCAGTTTGACAGGGGGCTCTAACTATGGCTACACCTTC,CASSLTGGSNYGYTF
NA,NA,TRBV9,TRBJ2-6,TGTGCCAGCAGCGTAGGTAGCGGCTCTGGGGCCAACGTCCTGACTTTC,CASSVGSGSGANVLTF
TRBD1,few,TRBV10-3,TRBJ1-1,TGTGCCATCAGTCAAACGACGGGACAGGGACACACTGAAGCTTTCTTT,CAISQTTGQGHTEAFF
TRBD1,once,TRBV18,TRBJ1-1,TGTGCCAGCTCACCACAGCTCCCCGGGACAGAGGGTGAAGCTTTCTTT,CASSPQLPGTEGEAFF
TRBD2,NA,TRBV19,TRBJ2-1,TGTGCCAGTAGTGCCCCCCCGTTAGCGGGAGTTTATGAGCAGTTCTTC,CASSAPPLAGVYEQFF
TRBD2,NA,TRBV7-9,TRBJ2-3,TGTGCCAGCAGCCATCAAAGCGGGGAGGGAGATACGCAGTATTTT,CASSHQSGEGDTQYF
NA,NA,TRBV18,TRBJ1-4,TGTGCCAGCTCACTGCAAGGGGTATCAACTAATGAAAAACTGTTTTTT,CASSLQGVSTNEKLFF
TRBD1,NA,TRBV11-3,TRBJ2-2,TGTGCCAGCAGCTTAGGGGGGGACAGGGACACCGGGGAGCTGTTTTTT,CASSLGGDRDTGELFF
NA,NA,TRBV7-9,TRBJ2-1,TGTTCCAGCAGCTTAGTGGCCGGGGACACGGAGCAGTTCTTC,CSSSLVAGDTEQFF
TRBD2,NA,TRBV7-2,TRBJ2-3,TGTGCCAGCATCTTTAGCGGGGGGGATACAGATACGCAGTATTTT,CASIFSGGDTDTQYF
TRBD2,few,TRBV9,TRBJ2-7,TGTGCCAGCAGCGAGGGGGTAAGCGGGGGGGGCGAGCAGTACTTC,CASSEGVSGGGEQYF
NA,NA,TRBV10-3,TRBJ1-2,TGTGCCATCAGTGTCGGAGGATATGGCTACACCTTC,CAISVGGYGYTF
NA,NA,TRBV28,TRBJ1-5,TGTGCCAGCAGTTTAGGAGGTCTTCACAATCAGCCCCAGCATTTT,CASSLGGLHNQPQHF
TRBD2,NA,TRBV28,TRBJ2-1,TGTGCCAGCAGTCTCCCTAGACTAGCGGGGGGAAATGAGCAGTTCTTC,CASSLPRLAGGNEQFF
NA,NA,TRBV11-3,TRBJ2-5,TGTGCCAGCAGCTACAGCAGCGGAAAAGCCCTACAAGAGACCCAGTACTTC,CASSYSSGKALQETQYF
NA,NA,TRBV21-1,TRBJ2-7,TGTGCCAGCAGCGCGGACGCGGGAGTTATCGGCGAGCAGTACTTC,CASSADAGVIGEQYF
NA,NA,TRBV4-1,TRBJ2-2,TGCGCCAGCAGCCCCCGGGGCGGGGAGCTGTTTTTT,CASSPRGGELFF
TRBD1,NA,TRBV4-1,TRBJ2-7,TGCGCCAGCAGCCGCCGGGACAGGGAAAGCTACGAGCAGTACTTC,CASSRRDRESYEQYF
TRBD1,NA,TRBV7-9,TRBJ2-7,TGTGCCAGCAGCGGACGAAGACAGGGGAGTTACTATTACGAGCAGTACTTC,CASSGRRQGSYYYEQYF
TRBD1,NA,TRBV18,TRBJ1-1,TGTGCCAGCTCACCTACCAACCGGGACAGGGCAGAAGCTTTCTTT,CASSPTNRDRAEAFF
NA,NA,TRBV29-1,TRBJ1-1,TGCAGCGCATCCCTCTCGGCTGAAGCTTTCTTT,CSASLSAEAFF
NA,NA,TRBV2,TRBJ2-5,TGTGCCAGCAGGCGGGACGGTCTGTCCCAGTACTTC,CASRRDGLSQYF
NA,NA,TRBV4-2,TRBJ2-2,TGTGCCAGCAGCCAAGAGGTCGGGTTCGCGAACACCGGGGAGCTGTTTTTT,CASSQEVGFANTGELFF
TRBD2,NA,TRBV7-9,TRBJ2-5,TGTTCCAGCAGCTTGGGAACTAGCGGACAAGAGACCCAGTACTTC,CSSSLGTSGQETQYF
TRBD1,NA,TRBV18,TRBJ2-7,TGTGCCAGCTCACCACCGTACAGGGGATACGAGCAGTACTTC,CASSPPYRGYEQYF
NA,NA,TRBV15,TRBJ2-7,TGTGCCACCAGCAGAGATGAACGAGCCTACGAGCAGTACTTC,CATSRDERAYEQYF
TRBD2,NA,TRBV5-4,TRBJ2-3,TGTGCCAGCAGCCTTGGTTTAGCGGGAGAGAGGACAGATACGCAGTATTTT,CASSLGLAGERTDTQYF
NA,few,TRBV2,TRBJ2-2,TGTGCCAGCAGTGAAGCGGTGAGATTCCAACCGAACACCGGGGAGCTGTTTTTT,CASSEAVRFQPNTGELFF
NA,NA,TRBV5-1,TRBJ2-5,TGCGCCAGCAGCTCCGGGGGGCGCGAGACCCAGTACTTC,CASSSGGRETQYF
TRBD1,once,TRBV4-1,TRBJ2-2,TGCGCCAGCAGCCAAGCGGGGACAGCGAACACCGGGGAGCTGTTTTTT,CASSQAGTANTGELFF
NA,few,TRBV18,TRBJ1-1,TGTGCCAGCTCCCAGGGCCAGGCCAACACTGAAGCTTTCTTT,CASSQGQANTEAFF
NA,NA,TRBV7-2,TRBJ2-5,TGTGCCAGCAGCACCTCCCTGAGAAGGTACTTC,CASSTSLRRYF
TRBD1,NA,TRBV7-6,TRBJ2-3,TGTGCCAGCAGCCGACAGGGGACCCTACCAAACACAGATACGCAGTATTTT,CASSRQGTLPNTDTQYF
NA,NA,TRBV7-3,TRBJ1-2,TGTGCCAGCAGCTTGGGCAGAACTAACTATGGCTACACCTTC,CASSLGRTNYGYTF
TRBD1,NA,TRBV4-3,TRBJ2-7,TGCGCCAGCAGCCAGGTCCGGGACAGTTCCTACGAGCAGTACTTC,CASSQVRDSSYEQYF